This entry features one T cell receptor (beta chain) sequence. What it binds is unknown. This entry comes from a study of T-cell memory formation after mild COVID-19. The CDR3 totals 13 residues. V gave up 8 bases and J gave up 4 bases; unmatched junction bases: 4. TCRdb called the 5' RACE reads again in MiXCR, with one record for every CDR3 protein. This table has about 470,000 distinct CDR3 sequences, over 15% appearing once. Study-wide results and caveats: CD4/CD8 balance characterized clones contracting day 15 to 85, and CD4+ skew characterized later expanders.

Sequencing was done on a sample of PBMCs or a T cell subset sorted from them (not recorded which). The clonotype comes from an adult woman who had mild COVID-19 (a few samples of this study predate the infection). Cell type and time point are not known. The chain employs TRBV12-3 or TRBV12-4 and TRBJ1-5, with TRBD1 matching over 8 bases. In DNA form, the CDR3 reads TGTGCCAGCGTGGACAGGGATAATCAGCCCCAGCATTTT. It yields the protein CASVDRDNQPQHF.